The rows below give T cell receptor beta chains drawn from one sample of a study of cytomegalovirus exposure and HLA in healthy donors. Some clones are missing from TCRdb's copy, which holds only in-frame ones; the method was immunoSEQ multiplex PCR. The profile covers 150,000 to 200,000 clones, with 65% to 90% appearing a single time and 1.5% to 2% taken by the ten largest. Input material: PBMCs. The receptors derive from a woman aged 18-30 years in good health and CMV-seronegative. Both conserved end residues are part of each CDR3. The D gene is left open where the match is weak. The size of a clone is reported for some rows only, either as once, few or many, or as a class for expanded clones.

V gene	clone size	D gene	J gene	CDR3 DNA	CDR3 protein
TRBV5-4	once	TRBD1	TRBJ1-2	TGTGCCAGCAGCTTAACGGGACAGGGGCTTGGCTACACCTTC	CASSLTGQGLGYTF
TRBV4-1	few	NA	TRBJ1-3	TGCGCCAGCAGCCAAGATAGTCTGCCGTCTGGAAACACCATATATTTT	CASSQDSLPSGNTIYF
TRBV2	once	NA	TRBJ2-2	TGTGCCAGCAAAGAGCGGACCGGGGAGCTGTTTTTT	CASKERTGELFF
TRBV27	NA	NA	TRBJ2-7	TGTGCCAGCAGTTTGGCAGGGGCCCTAGCTACCTACGAGCAGTACTTC	CASSLAGALATYEQYF
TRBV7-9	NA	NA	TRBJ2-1	TGTGCCAGCAGCTTAGATCAGGCAGATGAGCAGTTCTTC	CASSLDQADEQFF
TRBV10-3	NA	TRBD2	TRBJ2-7	TGTGCCATCAGTGTTAGCGGGGGCCATTACGAGCAGTACTTC	CAISVSGGHYEQYF
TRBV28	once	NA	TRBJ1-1	TGTGCCAGCAGTTTAGTTTCAGGGATAGCTTTCTTT	CASSLVSGIAFF
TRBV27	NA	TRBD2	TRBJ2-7	TGTGCCAGCAGTTTCAGCGGGGGGACCATCTCCTACGAGCAGTACTTC	CASSFSGGTISYEQYF
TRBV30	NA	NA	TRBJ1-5	TGTGCCTGGAGTGTACAAACAGGCAGCAACAATCAGCCCCAGCATTTT	CAWSVQTGSNNQPQHF
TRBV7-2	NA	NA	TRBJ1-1	TGTGCCAGCAGCTTAGGAGGGAGTACCCAAGGTTTCTTT	CASSLGGSTQGFF
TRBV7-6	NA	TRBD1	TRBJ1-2	TGTGCCAGCAGCATGGGACAGGGGAAGGATGGCTACACCTTC	CASSMGQGKDGYTF
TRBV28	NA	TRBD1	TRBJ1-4	TGTGCCAGCAGTGGGACAGGATTATTTGAAAAACTGTTTTTT	CASSGTGLFEKLFF
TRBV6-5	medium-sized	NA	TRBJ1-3	TGTGCCAGCAGTTACGGGACTCCCGACTCTGGAAACACCATATATTTT	CASSYGTPDSGNTIYF
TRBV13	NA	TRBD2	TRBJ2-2	TGTGCCAGCTCCAGCGGGAGGGATACCGGGGAGCTGTTTTTT	CASSSGRDTGELFF